The present T cell receptor beta chain was sequenced within a study of blood T cell repertoires in COVID-19. Across the study: Both acute and convalescent COVID-19 samples were obtained from the United States, Italy and Spain. PBMCs, B-cell-depleted T cells, or T cells provided the cDNA or gDNA that made up the material.

This CDR3 region has 15 residues. With 7 bases clipped from V and 6 bases from J, the junction kept 9 bases outside the gene matches. The germline V gene encodes CDR1 LNHDA and CDR2 SQIVND (reference sequence). Authors' methods: Reference gene primers were amplified, and this amplification served to estimate nucleated cell counts. Clones were read by immunoSEQ multiplex PCR, and TCRdb kept only the in-frame ones, dropping some. Clone size and the V and J calls come from that table; the DNA yielded D and trimming. The table records 250,000 to 350,000 clones, 80% to 90% of them present only once. The TCR was taken from a woman between 45 and 65 years old with acute or convalescent COVID-19. The source material was peripheral blood. J is TRBJ2-2 and V is TRBV19, with 9 bases that match TRBD2. The CDR3 reads CASTPTSGVAGELFF. The CDR3 DNA reads as TGTGCCAGTACCCCGACTAGCGGAGTGGCCGGGGAGCTGTTTTTT.